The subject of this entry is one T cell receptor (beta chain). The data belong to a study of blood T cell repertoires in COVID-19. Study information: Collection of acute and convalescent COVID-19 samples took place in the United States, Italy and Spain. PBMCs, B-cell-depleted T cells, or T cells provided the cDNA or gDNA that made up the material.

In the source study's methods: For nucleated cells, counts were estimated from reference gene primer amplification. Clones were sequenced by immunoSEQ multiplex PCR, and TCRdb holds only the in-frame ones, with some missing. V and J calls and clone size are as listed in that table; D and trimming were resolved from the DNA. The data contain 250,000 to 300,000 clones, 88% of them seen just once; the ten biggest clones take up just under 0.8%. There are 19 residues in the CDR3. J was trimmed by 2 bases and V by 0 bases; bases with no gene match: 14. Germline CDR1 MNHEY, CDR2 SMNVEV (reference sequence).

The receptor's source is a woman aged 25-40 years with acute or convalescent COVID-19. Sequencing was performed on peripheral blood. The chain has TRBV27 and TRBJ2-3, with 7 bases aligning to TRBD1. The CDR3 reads CASSLSWVARGPSTDTQYF. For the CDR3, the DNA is TGTGCCAGCAGTTTATCGTGGGTAGCGAGGGGGCCCTCCACAGATACGCAGTATTTT.